Included here is one T cell receptor (beta chain) sequence, with context. Antigen unknown. The data are from a study of T cell repertoires in ileal Crohn's disease. On the study more broadly: M6 samples are neoterminal ileum biopsies from postoperative colonoscopy. Study-level findings and limits: Active smokers at surgery had more clonal expansions than non-smokers.

Some clones are missing from TCRdb's copy, which holds only in-frame ones; the method was immunoSEQ multiplex PCR. The repertoire holds over 9,000 clones, with about 80% as singletons. V was clipped by 4 bases and J by 5 bases, with 20 bases between them. CDR3 size: 16 residues. Germline CDR1 reads KGHSH; CDR2 reads LQKENI. Specified time point: neoterminal ileum biopsy at postoperative endoscopy, about 6 months after surgery. Adults with ileal or ileocolonic Crohn's disease and an indication for resection were eligible. This sequence joins TRBV18 and TRBJ1-1, with D perhaps matching TRBD1 (6 bases). The sequencing input was ileal tissue. This receptor was obtained from an adult with Crohn's disease. This CDR3 reads CASSLTLQGLDTEAFF. In DNA, the CDR3 is TGTGCCAGCTCACTAACGTTACAGGGTCTTGATACTGAAGCTTTCTTT.